Shown below are 3 T cell receptor beta chains from a single sample sequenced in a study of cytotoxic CD8 clonotypes in ibrutinib-treated CLL. TCRdb keeps only in-frame clones here, not all; method: immunoSEQ multiplex PCR. The sample carries about 89,000 clones, about 72% recorded once. The sequencing here drew on PBMCs, taken after 12 months of ibrutinib treatment. All receptors derive from a human donor with chronic lymphocytic leukemia.

V is TRBV5-6 and J is TRBJ2-7, with 8 bases aligning to TRBD2. This CDR3 contains 14 residues. Germline loops: CDR1 SGHDT, CDR2 YYEEEE. The V gene end was trimmed by 3 bases and the J gene end by 6 bases; junction bases not matched to a gene: 8. CDR3 sequence: CASSSGTRGTEQYF. As DNA, the CDR3 is TGTGCCAGCAGCTCTGGGACTAGGGGGACCGAGCAGTACTTC.

V and J are TRBV5-1 and TRBJ2-5, with D possibly being TRBD1 or TRBD2 (5 bases each). Trimming removed 0 bases at V and 3 bases at J, with 12 bases between. The CDR3 extends over 15 amino acids. Germline lookup yields CDR1 SGHRS and CDR2 YFSETQ. CDR3 nucleotides: TGCGCCAGCAGCTTGGGTGGGGGACGGGAAGAGACCCAGTACTTC. Residues: CASSLGGGREETQYF.

The chain recombines TRBV30 with TRBJ2-2; possibly TRBD2 for D (5 bases). V lost 0 bases to trimming and J lost 5 bases, with 10 bases between them. Per germline, CDR1 GTSNPN and CDR2 SVGIG (reference sequence). This CDR3 has 14 residues. CDR3: CAWSVPGETGELFF. The CDR3 bases are TGTGCCTGGAGTGTCCCCGGGGAAACCGGGGAGCTGTTTTTT.